These 17 T cell receptor beta chains were sequenced from one sample in a study of naive and memory T cell subsets. Study-level results: Naive repertoires, especially CD8, held a few larger clonotypes, possibly memory cells re-expressing CD45RA.

Antigens of these TCRs are unknown. Both TRBC1 and TRBC2 were covered by a beta constant-region primer of two equimolar oligonucleotides. Four rounds of PCR amplified the ligated cDNA using nested alpha and beta constant-region primers plus SP2. TCRdb reanalysed the UMI-ligation and nested PCR reads using MiXCR and keeps one entry per CDR3 protein. This table has 140,000 to 150,000 distinct CDR3 sequences, roughly 20% appearing once. The sequencing sample was made of naive CD4+ T cells from blood. The receptors stem from a human donor in good health.

This clonotype came up many times. The chain carries TRBV20-1 and TRBJ1-3, with a weak D call TRBD1 (6 bases). V was trimmed by 6 bases and J by 2 bases, leaving 17 bases between them. This CDR3 has 15 residues. Germline V gene data show CDR1 as DFQATT and CDR2 as SNEGSKA (reference sequence). CDR3 protein: CSAPRGGIAGNTIYF. The CDR3 DNA reads as TGCAGTGCGCCCCGAGGGGGGATTGCTGGAAACACCATATATTTT.

This chain connects TRBV6-2 or TRBV6-3 to TRBJ1-5; TRBD1 is a possible D gene (6 bases). The germline V gene has CDR1 MNHEY and CDR2 SVGEGT. The germline V and J ends were trimmed by 7 bases and 2 bases, with 12 bases remaining between them. This CDR3 contains 14 residues. This CDR3 is CASNSWTGNQPQHF. The CDR3 bases are TGTGCCAGCAATAGTTGGACAGGCAATCAGCCCCAGCATTTT.

The chain employs TRBV6-5 and TRBJ2-7; D may correspond to TRBD1 or TRBD2 (6 bases each). Germline loops: CDR1 MNHEY, CDR2 SVGAGI. The CDR3 totals 15 residues. Trimming took 10 bases from V and 4 from J, leaving 23 bases between them. The CDR3 reads CAIRPSSGEVYEQYF. DNA of the CDR3: TGTGCCATTCGACCCTCTTCAGGGGAGGTATACGAGCAGTACTTC.

The chain uses TRBV5-1 and TRBJ2-2, with D hard to call. CDR3 length equals 14 residues. With 0 bases removed from V and 11 bases from J, the gap between germline ends came to 14 bases. Germline loops: CDR1 SGHRS, CDR2 YFSETQ. CDR3 nucleotides: TGCGCCAGCAGCTTGGGACCGTCGAGTCCTGAGCTGTTTTTT. Amino acids: CASSLGPSSPELFF. The full variable domain, completed using reference TRBV5-1 and TRBJ2-2, is KAGVTQTPRYLIKTRGQQVTLSCSPISGHRSVSWYQQTPGQGLQFLFEYFSETQRNKGNFPGRFSGRQFSNSRSEMNVSTLELGDSALYLCASSLGPSSPELFFGEGSRLTVL.

This clonotype came up many times. The V call is TRBV7-2, the J call TRBJ2-3; D call uncertain. Germline CDR1 reads SGHTA; CDR2 reads FQGNSA. This CDR3 spans 12 amino acids. Trimming left V 3 bases short and J 2 bases short, with 3 bases between. The CDR3 reads CASSFYTDTQYF. DNA for the CDR3: TGTGCCAGCAGCTTCTACACAGATACGCAGTATTTT.

DNA for the CDR3: TGTGCCAGCCGGGACAGCTACAATCAGCCCCAGCATTTT. Translation gives CASRDSYNQPQHF. The rearrangement links TRBV19 to TRBJ1-5; 7 nucleotides align to TRBD1. Per the germline V gene, CDR1 is LNHDA and CDR2 is SQIVND (reference sequence). V gave up 9 bases and J gave up 3 bases; unmatched junction bases: 5. The CDR3 is 13 residues long.

The rearrangement joins TRBV7-9 to TRBJ2-6, with 7 bases matching TRBD1. V shed 3 bases, J shed 2 bases, and the junction held 7 bases outside the gene matches. The CDR3 is 17 residues long. CDR1 is SEHNR, CDR2 FQNEAQ, per germline (reference sequence). CDR3 nucleotides: TGTGCCAGCAGCTTTAAACCCGACAGGGCTGGGGCCAACGTCCTGACTTTC. This translates into CASSFKPDRAGANVLTF. Complete variable domain (other parts from reference TRBV7-9 and TRBJ2-6): DTGVSQNPRHKITKRGQNVTFRCDPISEHNRLYWYRQTLGQGPEFLTYFQNEAQLEKSRLLSDRFSAERPKGSFSTLEIQRTEQGDSAMYLCASSFKPDRAGANVLTFGAGSRLTVL.

The chain joins TRBV12-3 or TRBV12-4 to TRBJ1-1; D is uncertain. This CDR3 is 14 amino acids long. The V end lost 6 bases, the J end lost 4 bases, and 15 bases lay between the germline ends. In nucleotides, the CDR3 is TGTGCCAGCAGCCATACAACGTTGGTCACTGAAGCTTTCTTT. Protein sequence: CASSHTTLVTEAFF.

The gene calls are TRBV7-2 and TRBJ2-2, with D possibly being TRBD1 (6 bases). Per the germline V gene, CDR1 is SGHTA and CDR2 is FQGNSA. The CDR3 is 15 amino acids. Trimming left V 6 bases short and J 7 bases short, with 18 bases between. The CDR3 region is CASRREYRERGELFF. The CDR3 DNA follows: TGTGCCAGCAGGCGCGAATACAGGGAGCGCGGGGAGCTGTTTTTT.

The chain carries TRBV6-6 and TRBJ1-3, with TRBD1 matching over 8 bases. The germline CDR1 and CDR2 sequences are MNHNY and SVGAGI (reference sequence). Trimming removed 2 bases from V and 2 bases from J; junction bases left unmatched: 5. This CDR3 has 16 residues. The CDR3 DNA follows: TGTGCCAGCAGTTACGGTACACAGGGGGCTGGAAACACCATATATTTT. It is translated as CASSYGTQGAGNTIYF.

The sample holds a few counts of this clonotype. The chain couples TRBV5-1 to TRBJ2-5; TRBD1 matches at 7 bases. The ends lost 7 bases at V and 5 bases at J; junction bases unmatched: 11. Germline loops: CDR1 SGHRS, CDR2 YFSETQ. This CDR3 has 14 amino acids. CDR3 sequence (DNA): TGCGCCAGCCGGGAAGGACAGGCTTGGGAGACCCAGTACTTC. It yields the protein CASREGQAWETQYF.

V is TRBV30 and J is TRBJ2-3; no definite D call. The CDR3 consists of 15 residues. Germline V lookup: CDR1 GTSNPN, CDR2 SVGIG (reference sequence). The ends were cut back, 4 bases at V and 0 bases at J, with 14 bases in the middle. The CDR3 coding sequence is TGTGCCTGGACCCGTTATGACGGGAGCACAGATACGCAGTATTTT. This codes for CAWTRYDGSTDTQYF.

The chain combines TRBV6-2 or TRBV6-3 with TRBJ2-3, with D perhaps TRBD1 (6 bases). Per germline, CDR1 MNHEY and CDR2 SVGEGT. There are 15 residues in the CDR3. Trimming took 4 bases from V and 8 from J, leaving 19 bases between them. The CDR3 DNA follows: TGTGCCAGCAGTTCCTCCCGGACAGCTCCTACTACGCAGTATTTT. It yields the protein CASSSSRTAPTTQYF.

This clonotype turned up a few times. The chain couples TRBV27 to TRBJ2-1; 15 positions match TRBD2. The CDR3 has 18 amino acids. J gave up 8 bases and V 5 bases, and 13 bases lay outside the gene matches. From germline, CDR1 is MNHEY and CDR2 SMNVEV (reference sequence). The CDR3 loop reads CASSRQPGLAGGIYEQFF. CDR3 DNA: TGTGCCAGCAGTCGACAGCCGGGACTAGCGGGAGGAATCTATGAGCAGTTCTTC.

The genes are TRBV6-5 and TRBJ2-7; maybe TRBD2 (5 bases). Germline V lookup: CDR1 MNHEY, CDR2 SVGAGI. CDR3 length equals 14 residues. V was cut by 1 base and J by 3 bases, with 10 bases left in between. CDR3 amino acids: CASSYLSGSYEQYF. The CDR3 DNA reads as TGTGCCAGCAGTTACTTGTCGGGAAGCTACGAGCAGTACTTC.

The genes are TRBV29-1 and TRBJ2-7; 7 bases line up with TRBD1. Trimming at V came to 1 base and at J to 6 bases, leaving 9 bases not matched to a gene. Germline CDR1 SQVTM, CDR2 ANQGSEA. This CDR3 region has 14 residues. The CDR3 DNA reads as TGCAGCGTTGAAGTTTACAGGGGAACAGGCGAGCAGTACTTC. Protein sequence: CSVEVYRGTGEQYF.

This CDR3 reads CASSPGAGGNKETQYF. The DNA for the CDR3 is TGTGCCAGCAGCCCCGGAGCGGGAGGAAATAAAGAGACCCAGTACTTC. This rearrangement joins TRBV9 to TRBJ2-5; the match to TRBD2 covers 9 bases. After removal of 4 bases from V and 3 bases from J, the junction contained 10 bases not matched to a gene. Germline assignment: CDR1 SGDLS and CDR2 YYNGEE. This CDR3 is built from 16 residues.